Described below is a single T cell receptor (beta chain) sequence and its context. Data came from immunoSEQ multiplex PCR; TCRdb stores just in-frame clones and leaves some out. The profile covers about 250,000 clones, with roughly 88% appearing a single time and around 1.4% taken by the ten largest. The data derive from a study of blood T cell repertoires in COVID-19. The germline gives CDR1 SGHTA, CDR2 FQGNSA. The CDR3 extends over 14 amino acids. V gave up 3 bases and J gave up 4 bases, with 10 bases separating them. The TCR originated in an elderly man with acute or convalescent COVID-19. This chain uses TRBV7-2 with TRBJ1-3, with unresolved D. Input material: peripheral blood. The CDR3 protein is CASSFPEAGNTIYF. CDR3 bases: TGTGCCAGCAGCTTCCCAGAGGCCGGAAACACCATATATTTT. Drawing the rest from reference TRBV7-2 and TRBJ1-3, the complete variable domain is GAGVSQSPSNKVTEKGKDVELRCDPISGHTALYWYRQSLGQGLEFLIYFQGNSAPDKSGLPSDRFSAERTGGSVSTLTIQRTQQEDSAVYLCASSFPEAGNTIYFGEGSWLTVV.